Sequencing of this TCR beta chain was carried out in a study of persistence of HIV-infected CD4 T cells. Sequencing used immunoSEQ version 4 in survey mode. The table came from immunoSEQ multiplex PCR; TCRdb's copy has only in-frame clones and leaves some out. The sample has 35,000 to 40,000 clones; roughly 87% are singletons. The CDR3 contains 14 residues. In germline, CDR1 is SGHNT, CDR2 YENEEA. Trimming took 5 bases from V and 4 from J; bases not matched to a gene: 4. As concerns this clone: Its antigen remains unidentified.

Whole-study findings and limits: Rare CMV-responding cells carrying HIV-1 proviruses were not analyzed separately for TCR.

Cells were stimulated nonspecifically with anti-CD3/anti-CD28 magnetic beads. Sorting of responding CD4+ T cells relied on upregulated CD40 ligand together with CD69. The chain uses TRBV11-3 and TRBJ2-5; 10 positions agree with TRBD2. Sequenced here: CD4+ T cells sorted from PBMCs after approximately 19-hour stimulation, sampled from a patient who received antiretroviral therapy. The receptor was isolated from an adult man with HIV who was CMV-seropositive. The CDR3 is CASSPSGGAETQYF. The CDR3, as DNA: TGTGCCAGCAGCCCCAGCGGGGGGGCAGAGACCCAGTACTTC.